These T cell receptor beta chains were read from a single sample in a study of blood T cell repertoires in COVID-19. Generated by immunoSEQ multiplex PCR, the TCRdb table keeps only in-frame clones and is missing some. The data show approximately 180,000 clones, with about 85% seen just once and around a sixth held by the top ten. Sequenced: peripheral blood. The receptors come from a person between 65 and 79 years old with COVID-19, enrolled during active disease. Each CDR3 is given with its conserved first and last residue. D genes are given only for firm matches. A clone size is listed for some rows: how often the clone was seen (once, few, many), or a class if it is expanded.

.,TRBV5-4,.,TRBJ2-1,TGTGCCAGCAGCTTGCAACGCTTGGCAAATGAGCAGTTCTTC,CASSLQRLANEQFF
.,TRBV5-1,.,TRBJ1-1,TGCGCCAGCAGCTTATTCGTCGGGGGAGGGAACACTGAAGCTTTCTTT,CASSLFVGGGNTEAFF
.,TRBV4-1,TRBD1,TRBJ1-1,TGCGCCAGCAGCCATTTCGGGACAGGGAGGCAGGGCACTGAAGCTTTCTTT,CASSHFGTGRQGTEAFF
.,TRBV9,TRBD1,TRBJ2-3,TGTGCCAGCAGCCCCCGGGACAGGGGGCCCACAGATACGCAGTATTTT,CASSPRDRGPTDTQYF
.,TRBV4-1,.,TRBJ1-4,TGCGCCAGCAGCCCCTCAACTAACCGGAGGGAAAAACTGTTTTTT,CASSPSTNRREKLFF
.,TRBV6-2/TRBV6-3,TRBD2,TRBJ2-2,TGTGCCAGCAGCCGATGGAGACTAGCGGCAAACACCGGGGAGCTGTTTTTT,CASSRWRLAANTGELFF
.,TRBV4-2,.,TRBJ1-1,TGTGCCAGCAGCCAATTTATCGGAGGGGACAACACTGAAGCTTTCTTT,CASSQFIGGDNTEAFF
.,TRBV12-5,.,TRBJ2-3,TGTGCTAGTGGTCCTTCGGGGGAACGGGGGGATACGCAGTATTTT,CASGPSGERGDTQYF
.,TRBV19,.,TRBJ1-2,TGTGCCAGCCAATCATCACAGGGCGGTTTGTATGGCTACACCTTC,CASQSSQGGLYGYTF
.,TRBV6-5,.,TRBJ2-1,TGTGCCAGCAGCACCGGACAGCCCCCTACATATGAGCAGTTCTTC,CASSTGQPPTYEQFF
.,TRBV12-3/TRBV12-4,.,TRBJ2-3,TGTGCCAGCAGTTTCGGAGGGGAAGATACGCAGTATTTT,CASSFGGEDTQYF
.,TRBV5-6,.,TRBJ2-2,TGTGCCAGCAGCTTGGGGCAGGGGTACACCGGGGAGCTGTTTTTT,CASSLGQGYTGELFF
once,TRBV7-9,.,TRBJ2-1,TGTGCCAGCAGTCACCGACGAGGGAGCTCCTACAATGAGCAGTTCTTC,CASSHRRGSSYNEQFF
.,TRBV15,TRBD2,TRBJ2-7,TGTGCCACCAGCAGCCAGGAGGTAGCGGGAGGGTTGGGGTCCTACGAGCAGTACTTC,CATSSQEVAGGLGSYEQYF
.,TRBV11-2,TRBD2,TRBJ2-1,TGTGCCAGCAGCTCCCTAACGACTAGCTTGCTCTTC,CASSSLTTSLLF
.,TRBV19,.,TRBJ1-1,TGTGCCAGTATATGGTCGGGTTTGGGGCTGGAGGGAGCTTTCTTT,CASIWSGLGLEGAFF
.,TRBV6-2/TRBV6-3,.,TRBJ1-2,TGTGCCAGCAGTTACGGGGGGAACGCTGGACGGTCTGGCTACACCTTC,CASSYGGNAGRSGYTF
.,TRBV28,TRBD1,TRBJ2-7,TGTGCCAGCAGTCCAATGGACAGGGGGCTCCCCTACGAGCAGTACTTC,CASSPMDRGLPYEQYF
.,TRBV5-1,TRBD1,TRBJ1-6,TGCGCCAGCAGCTTCGACAGGGGGGGGACACCCCTCCACTTT,CASSFDRGGTPLHF
.,TRBV7-9,TRBD1,TRBJ1-1,TGTGCCAGCAGCTTATTTGCGACAGGGGAAACTGAAGCTTTCTTT,CASSLFATGETEAFF
.,TRBV30,.,TRBJ2-7,TGTGCCTGGAGTCGAGGGAGGAATTACGAGCAGTACTTC,CAWSRGRNYEQYF
.,TRBV4-3,TRBD1,TRBJ2-7,TGCGCCAGCAGTCCAACAGGGGCCCCATACGAGCAGTACTTC,CASSPTGAPYEQYF
.,TRBV21-1,.,TRBJ2-1,TGTGCCAGCAGCATACGGGGCTCCTACAATGAGCAGTTCTTC,CASSIRGSYNEQFF
few,TRBV27,.,TRBJ1-6,TGTGCCAGCAGTTCACACTACGGGGAGAATTCACCCCTCCACTTT,CASSSHYGENSPLHF
.,TRBV6-1,.,TRBJ1-4,TGTGCCAGCAGTCTAACTAATGAAAAACTGTTTTTT,CASSLTNEKLFF
once,TRBV11-1,.,TRBJ1-3,TGTGCCAGCAGCAGGGGAAACGTGGATATAGACACCATATATTTT,CASSRGNVDIDTIYF
.,TRBV28,TRBD1,TRBJ2-1,TGTGCCAGCAGGAAACTATCGGGACAGGGGGCAAATGAGCAGTTCTTC,CASRKLSGQGANEQFF
.,TRBV29-1,TRBD1,TRBJ1-5,TGCAGCGCCGGCCAGGGGGGTTACAATCAGCCCCAGCATTTT,CSAGQGGYNQPQHF
.,TRBV5-6,.,TRBJ1-1,TGTGCCAGCAGCTTCCTGCGGACAGACCTTTCTGAAGCTTTCTTT,CASSFLRTDLSEAFF
.,TRBV30,.,TRBJ2-2,TGTGCCTGGAGTGTAACCGGGGGAGGTGCGGACGGGGAGCTGTTTTTT,CAWSVTGGGADGELFF
.,TRBV5-5,.,TRBJ1-3,TGTGCCAGCAGCTCATCCGGGACTAGTGGAAACACCATATATTTT,CASSSSGTSGNTIYF
.,TRBV21-1,.,TRBJ1-2,TGTGCCAGCAGCAATAGTGTGGTCCCGGACTATGGCTACACCTTC,CASSNSVVPDYGYTF
once,TRBV4-2,.,TRBJ2-5,TGTGCCAGCAGCCAAGAAGAACAGGCGCAAGAGACCCAGTACTTC,CASSQEEQAQETQYF
.,TRBV7-9,TRBD2,TRBJ2-5,TGTGCCAGCAAACGGGGGGGCCAAGAGACCCAGTACTTC,CASKRGGQETQYF
.,TRBV7-2,TRBD2,TRBJ2-1,TGTGCCAGCAGCTCAGCGGGGGGGAACAATGAGCAGTTCTTC,CASSSAGGNNEQFF
.,TRBV28,.,TRBJ2-5,TGTGCCAGCAGTCGAATCGGTCTCAAGGAGGAGACCCAGTACTTC,CASSRIGLKEETQYF
.,TRBV19,.,TRBJ2-7,TGTGCCACCAGCGGAGGGGGGGGCACAGGGTACGAGCAGTACTTC,CATSGGGGTGYEQYF
.,TRBV19,.,TRBJ2-5,TGTGCCAGTAGTACCGGAGTGGAGACCCAGTACTTC,CASSTGVETQYF
few,TRBV29-1,.,TRBJ1-3,TGCAGCGTTGAAGATCCAAGGGGTCCTAACTCTGGAAACACCATATATTTT,CSVEDPRGPNSGNTIYF
once,TRBV9,.,TRBJ1-4,TGTGCCAGCAGACTCAAGAATGAAAAACTGTTTTTT,CASRLKNEKLFF
.,TRBV28,TRBD2,TRBJ2-3,TGTGCCAGCAGTTTCGGACTAGCCAATTTGGATACGCAGTATTTT,CASSFGLANLDTQYF
.,TRBV9,TRBD2,TRBJ2-1,TGTGCCAGCAGCGTACTCGCGGGGGGTTCTCCCTCGGGGGATGAGCAGTTCTTC,CASSVLAGGSPSGDEQFF
.,TRBV5-6,TRBD1,TRBJ1-2,TGTGCCAGCAGTCCGGACAGGGGGTTCGGCGGCTACACCTTC,CASSPDRGFGGYTF
.,TRBV9,TRBD2,TRBJ2-1,TGTGCCAGCAGCGTAACCGGTAGCGGCGGGAGTTACTACAATGAGCAGTTCTTC,CASSVTGSGGSYYNEQFF
.,TRBV5-1,.,TRBJ2-5,TGCGCCAGCAGCTTGGTCCCCCTACAGGGTTTAGGGGAGACCCAGTACTTC,CASSLVPLQGLGETQYF
once,TRBV19,TRBD1,TRBJ1-6,TGTGCCAGTAGTCCAGGACAGGGGGCTTATTCACCCCTCCACTTT,CASSPGQGAYSPLHF
once,TRBV6-5,TRBD2,TRBJ2-5,TGTGCCAGCAGAGCTAGCGGGGCAGGGGAGACCCAGTACTTC,CASRASGAGETQYF
.,TRBV11-3,TRBD2,TRBJ2-3,TGTGCCAGCAGCTCTAGCGGGATGGATACGCAGTATTTT,CASSSSGMDTQYF
.,TRBV4-3,.,TRBJ1-4,TGCGCCAGCAGCCAAGATCTTAGTGAAAAACTGTTTTTT,CASSQDLSEKLFF
.,TRBV19,.,TRBJ2-3,TGTGCCAGTAGTAATGCCTCTGGGCAGCACACAGATACGCAGTATTTT,CASSNASGQHTDTQYF
.,TRBV6-5,TRBD1,TRBJ2-5,TGTGCCAGCAGTTCCCTAGGTCGGACAGGGAAAGAGACCCAGTACTTC,CASSSLGRTGKETQYF
.,TRBV7-9,TRBD2,TRBJ2-5,TGTGCCAGCAGCTTAGTTTTAGCGGGGCGCCCTGACCGGTTGGAGACCCAGTACTTC,CASSLVLAGRPDRLETQYF
.,TRBV12-3/TRBV12-4,.,TRBJ1-2,TGTGCCAGCAACCCTGGACAGCCCTATGGCTACACCTTC,CASNPGQPYGYTF
.,TRBV29-1,.,TRBJ2-6,TGCAGCGCCCACTCTGGGGCCAACGTCCTGACTTTC,CSAHSGANVLTF